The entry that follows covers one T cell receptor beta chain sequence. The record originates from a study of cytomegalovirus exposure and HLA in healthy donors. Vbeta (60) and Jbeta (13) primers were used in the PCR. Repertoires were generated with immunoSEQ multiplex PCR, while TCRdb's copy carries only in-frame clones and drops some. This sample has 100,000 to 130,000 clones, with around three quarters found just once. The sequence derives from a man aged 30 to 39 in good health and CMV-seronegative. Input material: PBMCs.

The CDR3 sequence: CASSQDERAKTEAFF. CDR3 nucleotides: TGCGCCAGCAGCCAAGATGAGAGGGCTAAAACTGAAGCTTTCTTT. This rearrangement joins TRBV4-1 to TRBJ1-1; unclear D gene. The CDR3 sequence is 15 residues long. Trimming removed 0 bases at V and 5 bases at J, with 13 bases between. The germline V gene encodes CDR1 MGHRA and CDR2 YSYEKL.